The 29 T cell receptor beta chains in this list originate from one sample, sequenced in a study of T cells after yellow fever vaccination. TCRdb re-called the 5' RACE reads through MiXCR, storing one row per CDR3 protein. Seen here are over 70,000 distinct CDR3 sequences, roughly 7.7% observed once, and the top ten hold 35% to 45%. The sample was CD8+ T cells sorted from PBMCs, taken on the day of the yellow fever booster vaccination. Receptor source: a man younger than 45 who received the YFV17D yellow fever vaccine.

This rearrangement joins TRBV11-3 to TRBJ1-5; the D gene is possibly TRBD1 (5 bases). In germline, CDR1 is SGHNT, CDR2 YENEEA. The germline V and J ends were trimmed by 1 base and 4 bases, with 14 bases remaining between them. This CDR3 is 16 amino acids long. CDR3 in amino acids: CASSLVRQGENQPQHF. CDR3 bases: TGTGCCAGCAGCTTAGTCCGGCAGGGAGAAAATCAGCCCCAGCATTTT.

This chain uses TRBV20-1 with TRBJ2-1; 8 bases map to TRBD1. The V gene's germline CDR1 is DFQATT and CDR2 SNEGSKA (reference sequence). Trimming at V came to 3 bases and at J to 8 bases, leaving 12 bases not matched to a gene. CDR3 length equals 15 residues. The CDR3 protein is CSASDFGQGSDEQFF. In DNA, the CDR3 is TGCAGTGCTAGCGATTTTGGACAGGGAAGCGATGAGCAGTTCTTC.

The J gene is TRBJ1-2, the V gene TRBV2, with D possibly TRBD1 on 5 matching bases. Germline CDR1 reads SNHLY; CDR2 reads FYNNEI. Trimming removed 10 bases at V and 4 bases at J, with 16 bases between. The CDR3 totals 13 residues. The DNA for the CDR3 is TGTGCCATCCTAGGGGCGCACGGCTATGGCTACACCTTC. Encoded protein: CAILGAHGYGYTF.

This clonotype was found a few times. V gene TRBV6-2 or TRBV6-3 combines with J gene TRBJ1-2; D ambiguous. The length of the CDR3 is 12 residues. V was cut by 4 bases and J by 4 bases, with 7 bases left in between. Germline V gene lookup returns CDR1 MNHEY and CDR2 SVGEGT. Here the CDR3 DNA reads TGTGCCAGCAGTTCAGAGCCCTATGGCTACACCTTC. Its protein is CASSSEPYGYTF.

This clonotype was found a few times. V is TRBV11-2 and J is TRBJ2-1; D might be TRBD1 or TRBD2, each matching 5 bases. Trimming removed 2 bases at V and 6 bases at J, with 8 bases between. The germline gives CDR1 SGHAT, CDR2 FQNNGV. CDR3 size: 13 residues. The CDR3 nucleotides are TGTGCCAGCAGCTTAATGGGGACCAATGAGCAGTTCTTC. Translated: CASSLMGTNEQFF.

This chain links TRBV6-1 with TRBJ2-6; D is unclear. CDR1 is MNHNS, CDR2 SASEGT, per germline. The CDR3 covers 14 residues. V was trimmed by 6 bases and J by 5 bases, leaving 11 bases between them. CDR3 in amino acids: CASSTSAWANVLTF. Here the CDR3 DNA reads TGTGCCAGCAGCACAAGTGCCTGGGCCAACGTCCTGACTTTC.

V is TRBV27 and J is TRBJ2-3; unclear D gene. This CDR3 has 13 amino acids. The ends were cut back, 6 bases at V and 8 bases at J, with 15 bases in the middle. CDR1 MNHEY and CDR2 SMNVEV come from the germline V gene (reference sequence). CDR3: CASSPPIYGTQYF. For the CDR3, the DNA is TGTGCCAGCAGCCCCCCCATCTATGGTACGCAGTATTTT.

This clonotype came up a few times. The genes are TRBV20-1 and TRBJ2-3; D is undetermined. Per the germline V gene, CDR1 is DFQATT and CDR2 is SNEGSKA (reference sequence). The V end was cut by 3 bases, the J end by 5 bases, with 6 bases between. The length of the CDR3 is 11 residues. The chain's CDR3 is CSASLVDTQYF. The DNA for the CDR3 is TGCAGTGCTAGTTTGGTAGATACGCAGTATTTT.

This clonotype showed up just a few times. The V call is TRBV5-1, the J call TRBJ2-5, with unresolved D. CDR3 length: 15 residues. Germline values: CDR1 SGHRS, CDR2 YFSETQ. V lost 2 bases and J lost 5, with 16 bases in between. CDR3 protein: CASSLDLAEYETQYF. CDR3 nucleotides: TGCGCCAGCAGCTTAGACCTCGCCGAGTACGAGACCCAGTACTTC.

This clonotype was seen a few times. This chain connects TRBV30 to TRBJ2-3, with D tentatively TRBD1 (5 bases). The ends were cut back, 7 bases at V and 4 bases at J, with 15 bases in the middle. This CDR3 region has 13 residues. The germline CDR1 and CDR2 sequences are GTSNPN and SVGIG (reference sequence). This chain's CDR3 is CALQLQDPDTQYF. The DNA of the CDR3 is TGTGCCTTACAGCTACAGGACCCAGATACGCAGTATTTT.

In this sample, this clonotype turned up a few times. The rearrangement links TRBV6-2 or TRBV6-3 to TRBJ2-1; 13 bases fit TRBD2. Unmatched junction bases numbered 2, after V lost 6 bases and J lost 0 bases. The germline V gene encodes CDR1 MNHEY and CDR2 SVGEGT. CDR3 length equals 16 residues. CDR3 in amino acids: CASRWTSGSSYNEQFF. CDR3 nucleotide sequence: TGTGCCAGCAGATGGACTAGCGGGAGCTCCTACAATGAGCAGTTCTTC.

V and J are TRBV10-3 and TRBJ1-1, with D uncertain. The germline CDR1 and CDR2 sequences are ENHRY and SYGVKD. The CDR3 loop spans 12 amino acids. The ends were cut back, 8 bases at V and 2 bases at J, with 9 bases in the middle. CDR3 DNA sequence: TGTGCCATCGGGAGGGAAAACACTGAAGCTTTCTTT. It is translated as CAIGRENTEAFF.

The gene calls are TRBV27 and TRBJ2-5; 13 bases map to TRBD2. Germline V gene lookup returns CDR1 MNHEY and CDR2 SMNVEV (reference sequence). This CDR3 is built from 15 residues. The ends lost 5 bases at V and 4 bases at J; junction bases unmatched: 4. CDR3 DNA sequence: TGTGCCAGCAGTATGGGACTAGCGGGATCAGAGACCCAGTACTTC. This gives the protein CASSMGLAGSETQYF.

This chain joins TRBV30 and TRBJ2-1, with TRBD1 matching 7 bases. This CDR3 is 15 amino acids long. Germline V CDR1 and CDR2: GTSNPN, SVGIG (reference sequence). Trimming cost V 2 bases and J 0 bases; bases outside gene matches: 4. The CDR3 sequence: CAWSPGGISYNEQFF. The CDR3 DNA is TGTGCCTGGAGTCCAGGGGGAATCTCCTACAATGAGCAGTTCTTC. Complete variable domain (other parts from reference TRBV30 and TRBJ2-1): SQTIHQWPATLVQPVGSPLSLECTVEGTSNPNLYWYRQAAGRGLQLLFYSVGIGQISSEVPQNLSASRPQDRQFILSSKKLLLSDSGFYLCAWSPGGISYNEQFFGPGTRLTVL.

This clonotype was seen a few times. In nucleotides, the CDR3 is TGTGCCACCTCCGAAAGGGGTGGAGGACAAGAGACCCAGTACTTC. Protein: CATSERGGGQETQYF. The genes are TRBV15 and TRBJ2-5; D is possibly TRBD1 or TRBD2 (5 bases each). The CDR3 has 15 amino acids. V was trimmed by 8 bases and J by 2 bases, leaving 18 bases between them. Germline CDR1 LNHNV, CDR2 YYDKDF (reference sequence).

The chain joins TRBV20-1 to TRBJ2-1, with 14 bases fitting TRBD2. The CDR3 loop spans 15 amino acids. J gave up 7 bases and V 5 bases, and 7 bases lay outside the gene matches. Germline CDR1 and CDR2: DFQATT and SNEGSKA (reference sequence). The DNA of the CDR3 is TGCAGTGCTCGCGGACTAGCGGGGGGAATGAATGAGCAGTTCTTC. It encodes CSARGLAGGMNEQFF.

This clonotype has just a few counts. The J gene is TRBJ1-5, the V gene TRBV7-6; D is perhaps TRBD1 (6 bases). The CDR3 contains 13 residues. V lost 4 bases, J lost 7 bases, and 11 bases lay in between. Germline V lookup: CDR1 SGHVS, CDR2 FNYEAQ. The CDR3: CASSSGASQPQHF. DNA for the CDR3: TGTGCCAGCAGCTCAGGGGCTTCCCAGCCCCAGCATTTT.

This clonotype occurred a few times. The chain joins TRBV12-3 or TRBV12-4 to TRBJ2-1, with unresolved D. The CDR3 is 12 amino acids. The V and J ends lost 6 bases and 5 bases respectively, with 8 bases between them. The DNA for the CDR3 is TGTGCCAGCAGCACAACTCACAATGAGCAGTTCTTC. Its protein product is CASSTTHNEQFF.

The table lists this clonotype with a few counts. This CDR3 reads CASSPGATDTQYF. The CDR3 DNA follows: TGTGCCAGCTCACCGGGAGCCACAGATACGCAGTATTTT. The chain carries TRBV18 and TRBJ2-3; D is perhaps TRBD2 (5 bases). The CDR3 length is 13 residues. Per germline, CDR1 KGHSH and CDR2 LQKENI. V shed 3 bases and J shed 2 bases, with 6 bases lying between them.

This clonotype was counted only a few times. The chain employs TRBV29-1 and TRBJ2-7; unclear D gene. Germline V gene data show CDR1 as SQVTM and CDR2 as ANQGSEA. The CDR3 covers 13 residues. Trimming pared 0 bases from V and 7 bases from J, leaving 13 bases between. The DNA for the CDR3 is TGCAGCGTTGAAGATTTTTTGGGAAAGGAGCAGTACTTC. It specifies CSVEDFLGKEQYF.

Many counts were recorded for this clonotype. The chain has TRBV20-1 and TRBJ2-7; 7 nucleotides align to TRBD1. J gave up 8 bases and V 3 bases, and 10 bases lay outside the gene matches. CDR1 and CDR2 from the germline V gene are DFQATT and SNEGSKA (reference sequence). CDR3 length: 13 residues. The CDR3 nucleotides are TGCAGTGCTAGCGAACCGGGACAGCTAAAGCAGTACTTC. It codes for CSASEPGQLKQYF.

The chain joins TRBV24-1 to TRBJ2-3; D may be TRBD2 (7 bases). CDR3 length: 18 residues. V was shortened by 3 bases and J by 1 base, with 19 bases between the two germline ends. From germline, CDR1 is KGHDR and CDR2 SFDVKD. The CDR3 spells CATSDTSGLGGGTDTQYF. The CDR3 DNA follows: TGTGCCACCAGTGATACCTCCGGACTAGGGGGGGGCACAGATACGCAGTATTTT.

This clonotype showed up just a few times. This CDR3 reads CASSRGGEGVTDTQYF. As DNA, the CDR3 is TGTGCCAGCAGCCGAGGAGGGGAGGGTGTCACAGATACGCAGTATTTT. This chain joins TRBV7-9 and TRBJ2-3; 7 bases line up with TRBD2. Losses at the gene ends were 5 bases for V and 2 bases for J; bases not matched to a gene: 10. Germline values: CDR1 SEHNR, CDR2 FQNEAQ (reference sequence). This CDR3 is built from 16 residues. The variable domain in full, with the rest retrieved from reference TRBV7-9 and TRBJ2-3, is DTGVSQNPRHKITKRGQNVTFRCDPISEHNRLYWYRQTLGQGPEFLTYFQNEAQLEKSRLLSDRFSAERPKGSFSTLEIQRTEQGDSAMYLCASSRGGEGVTDTQYFGPGTRLTVL.

This clonotype has just a few counts. The chain is built from TRBV2 and TRBJ2-2, with a tentative D call TRBD1 (6 bases). Between the trimmed V and J ends, which lost 7 bases and 1 base, there was a span of 13 bases. This CDR3 has 15 residues. CDR1 and CDR2 from the germline V gene are SNHLY and FYNNEI. The CDR3 region has the DNA TGTGCCAGCATCCAGGGGAAAATGAACACCGGGGAGCTGTTTTTT. This encodes CASIQGKMNTGELFF.

The V and J genes are TRBV5-1 and TRBJ2-3; tentative D call: TRBD2 (5 bases). The CDR3 is made up of 16 amino acids. The V and J ends lost 1 base and 5 bases respectively, with 17 bases between them. CDR1 and CDR2 from the germline V gene are SGHRS and YFSETQ. The chain's CDR3 is CASSLLGPLGGDTQYF. For the CDR3, the DNA is TGCGCCAGCAGCTTGTTAGGGCCCCTAGGAGGAGATACGCAGTATTTT.

The genes are TRBV11-2 and TRBJ2-3, with TRBD2 matching 7 bases. The germline CDR1 and CDR2 sequences are SGHAT and FQNNGV. V gave up 0 bases and J gave up 6 bases; unmatched junction bases: 12. The CDR3 is made up of 17 amino acids. DNA for the CDR3: TGTGCCAGCAGCTTAGATCTCCTGGCGGGGCGGGGGGATACGCAGTATTTT. This translates into CASSLDLLAGRGDTQYF.

This clonotype was counted many times. The rearrangement joins TRBV18 to TRBJ2-1; 10 nucleotides agree with TRBD2. The CDR3 loop spans 15 amino acids. The V segment lost 3 bases and the J segment 5 bases; nucleotides outside the gene matches: 4. Germline V gene sequence: CDR1 KGHSH, CDR2 LQKENI. CDR3 DNA: TGTGCCAGCTCACCTATGGGACTAGCGAACAATGAGCAGTTCTTC. Translated, it gives CASSPMGLANNEQFF.

This sequence joins TRBV7-2 and TRBJ1-1; D is unclear. V was pared by 1 base and J by 7 bases, with 7 bases between. Germline V gene lookup returns CDR1 SGHTA and CDR2 FQGNSA. The CDR3 sequence is 12 residues long. The CDR3: CASSLVGNEAFF. The CDR3 nucleotides read TGTGCCAGCAGCTTAGTAGGCAATGAAGCTTTCTTT.

This chain joins TRBV12-5 and TRBJ2-2; TRBD1 or TRBD2 may be the D gene (5 bases each). Between the trimmed V and J ends, which lost 6 bases and 0 bases, there was a span of 11 bases. From germline, CDR1 is LGHNT and CDR2 FRNRAP. The CDR3 has 15 amino acids. The CDR3: CASGGTVANTGELFF. CDR3 coding DNA: TGTGCTAGTGGGGGGACGGTAGCGAACACCGGGGAGCTGTTTTTT.